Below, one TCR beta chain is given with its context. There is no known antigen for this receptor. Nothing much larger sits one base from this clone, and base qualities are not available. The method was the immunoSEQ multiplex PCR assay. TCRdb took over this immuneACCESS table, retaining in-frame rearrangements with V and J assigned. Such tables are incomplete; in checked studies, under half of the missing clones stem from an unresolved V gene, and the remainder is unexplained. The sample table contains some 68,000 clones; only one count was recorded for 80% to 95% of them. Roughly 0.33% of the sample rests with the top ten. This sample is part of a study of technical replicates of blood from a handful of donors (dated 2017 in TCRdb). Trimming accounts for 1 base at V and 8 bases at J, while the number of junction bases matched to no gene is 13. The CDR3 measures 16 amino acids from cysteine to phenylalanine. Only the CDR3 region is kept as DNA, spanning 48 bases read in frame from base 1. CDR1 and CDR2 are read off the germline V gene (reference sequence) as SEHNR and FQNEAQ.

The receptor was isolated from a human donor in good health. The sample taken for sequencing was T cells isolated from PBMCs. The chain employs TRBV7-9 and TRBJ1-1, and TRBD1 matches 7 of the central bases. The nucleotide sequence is TGTGCCAGCAGCTTAGACTCCCTTCTTCCGGGACAGGAAGCTTTCTTT. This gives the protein CASSLDSLLPGQEAFF.